One and the same sample provided the 8 T cell receptor beta chains below, sequenced in a study of blood T cell repertoires in COVID-19. Data came from immunoSEQ multiplex PCR; TCRdb stores just in-frame clones and leaves some out. The sample holds some 110,000 clones; about 76% are singletons and the top ten take 15% to 20%. Sequenced: peripheral blood. The receptors stem from a woman aged 65 to 85 with acute or convalescent COVID-19.

The chain carries TRBV3-1 (or the pseudogene TRBV3-2) and TRBJ1-2; D is undetermined. The CDR3 totals 13 residues. Germline assignment: CDR1 LGHDT and CDR2 YNNKEL (reference sequence). V was pared by 6 bases and J by 8 bases, with 16 bases between. CDR3 in DNA: TGTGCCAGCAGTGCGACCTTGGAGGGCGGCTACACCTTC. Amino acid sequence: CASSATLEGGYTF.

The genes are TRBV28 and TRBJ1-1; perhaps TRBD1 as D (5 bases). The germline V gene has CDR1 MDHEN and CDR2 SYDVKM. The ends were cut back, 3 bases at V and 4 bases at J, with 21 bases in the middle. The CDR3 sequence is 17 residues long. The CDR3 region is CASSLGAGGGWATEAFF. The CDR3 nucleotides are TGTGCCAGCAGTTTGGGAGCCGGGGGTGGGTGGGCCACTGAAGCTTTCTTT.

The chain carries TRBV11-3 and TRBJ2-1; TRBD1 matches at 11 bases. CDR3 length: 16 amino acids. J gave up 7 bases and V 4 bases, and 9 bases lay outside the gene matches. CDR1 and CDR2 from the germline V gene are SGHNT and YENEEA. The CDR3 nucleotides are TGTGCCAGCAGCTCTAATCCCGGGACAGGGGGTAATGAGCAGTTCTTC. Its protein product is CASSSNPGTGGNEQFF.

This sequence joins TRBV2 and TRBJ1-1; unclear D gene. The CDR3 is 13 amino acids. From germline, CDR1 is SNHLY and CDR2 FYNNEI. The V and J ends lost 8 bases and 0 bases respectively, with 10 bases between them. The CDR3 nucleotides read TGTGCCAGCGCGGTAGTCATGAACACTGAAGCTTTCTTT. Translation: CASAVVMNTEAFF. The full variable domain, with the rest looked up from reference TRBV2 and TRBJ1-1, is EPEVTQTPSHQVTQMGQEVILRCVPISNHLYFYWYRQILGQKVEFLVSFYNNEISEKSEIFDDQFSVERPDGSNFTLKIRSTKLEDSAMYFCASAVVMNTEAFFGQGTRLTVV.

This chain joins TRBV11-3 and TRBJ2-3; D may be TRBD1 (6 bases). The germline CDR1 and CDR2 sequences are SGHNT and YENEEA. Trimming removed 3 bases at V and 9 bases at J, with 13 bases between. The CDR3 loop spans 13 amino acids. CDR3 bases: TGTGCCAGCAGCTTCTACAGGGAAGGCACGCAGTATTTT. Its protein product is CASSFYREGTQYF.

The chain recombines TRBV18 with TRBJ2-5; 8 positions agree with TRBD1. CDR3 length equals 14 residues. Germline lookup yields CDR1 KGHSH and CDR2 LQKENI. With 3 bases clipped from V and 2 bases from J, the junction kept 2 bases outside the gene matches. CDR3 sequence reads: CASSPNRGQETQYF. CDR3 nucleotides: TGTGCCAGCTCACCCAACAGGGGGCAAGAGACCCAGTACTTC.

This clone was observed a handful of times. The chain couples TRBV7-8 to TRBJ1-6; D might be TRBD1 (6 bases). The CDR3 extends over 14 amino acids. Germline V gene data show CDR1 as SGHVS and CDR2 as FQNEAQ. V lost 3 bases and J lost 11, with 14 bases in between. In nucleotides, the CDR3 is TGTGCCAGCAGCTTTCCGGGACAATCGGCACCCCTCCACTTT. It encodes CASSFPGQSAPLHF.

J is TRBJ1-5 and V is TRBV19; 7 bases map to TRBD1. Germline values: CDR1 LNHDA, CDR2 SQIVND (reference sequence). This CDR3 contains 16 residues. Trimming removed 0 bases from V and 5 bases from J; junction bases left unmatched: 7. CDR3 coding DNA: TGTGCCAGTAGTATAGATTTTATCAGGGGGGATCAGCCCCAGCATTTT. Amino acids: CASSIDFIRGDQPQHF. Supplemented by reference TRBV19 and TRBJ1-5, the full variable domain reads DGGITQSPKYLFRKEGQNVTLSCEQNLNHDAMYWYRQDPGQGLRLIYYSQIVNDFQKGDIAEGYSVSREKKESFPLTVTSAQKNPTAFYLCASSIDFIRGDQPQHFGDGTRLSIL.